This note documents a single T cell receptor (beta chain) sequence. CDR1 is MNHEY, CDR2 SVGAGI, per germline. This CDR3 contains 15 residues. Between the trimmed V and J ends, which lost 6 bases and 5 bases, there was a span of 14 bases. TCRdb's copy holds only in-frame clones and misses some; the assay was immunoSEQ multiplex PCR. The table shows under 200,000 clones, with around 87% occurring only once. The data were obtained in a study of blood T cell repertoires in COVID-19. The overall study: T cells, B-cell-depleted T cells, or PBMCs provided the cDNA or gDNA that served as material.

This clonotype originated in a man aged 40-49 years with active or convalescent COVID-19. Sequencing was done on a sample of peripheral blood. The chain joins TRBV6-5 to TRBJ1-6; D is ambiguous. In nucleotides, the CDR3 is TGTGCCAGCAGGCTTGAATGGAGGGATAATTCACCCCTCCACTTT. Encoded protein: CASRLEWRDNSPLHF.